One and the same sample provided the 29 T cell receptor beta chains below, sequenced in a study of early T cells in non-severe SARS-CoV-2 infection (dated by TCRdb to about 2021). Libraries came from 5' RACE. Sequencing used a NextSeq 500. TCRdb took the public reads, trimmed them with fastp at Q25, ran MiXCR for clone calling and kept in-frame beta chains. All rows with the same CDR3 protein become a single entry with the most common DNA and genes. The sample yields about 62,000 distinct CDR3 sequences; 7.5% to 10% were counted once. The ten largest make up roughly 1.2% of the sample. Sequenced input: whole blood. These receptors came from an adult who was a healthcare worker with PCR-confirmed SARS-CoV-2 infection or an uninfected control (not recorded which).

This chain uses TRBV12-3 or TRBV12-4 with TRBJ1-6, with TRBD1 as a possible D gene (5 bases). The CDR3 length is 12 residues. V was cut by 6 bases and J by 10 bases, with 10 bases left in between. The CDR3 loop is CASRQGPSPLHF. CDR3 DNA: TGTGCCAGCAGGCAGGGTCCATCACCCCTCCACTTT.

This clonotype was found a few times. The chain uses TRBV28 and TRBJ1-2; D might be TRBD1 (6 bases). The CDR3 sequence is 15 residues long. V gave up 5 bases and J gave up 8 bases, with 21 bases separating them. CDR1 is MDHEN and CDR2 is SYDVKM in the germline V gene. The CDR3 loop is CASSPVTGYVFGYTF. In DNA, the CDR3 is TGTGCCAGCAGTCCTGTGACAGGTTACGTGTTCGGCTACACCTTC.

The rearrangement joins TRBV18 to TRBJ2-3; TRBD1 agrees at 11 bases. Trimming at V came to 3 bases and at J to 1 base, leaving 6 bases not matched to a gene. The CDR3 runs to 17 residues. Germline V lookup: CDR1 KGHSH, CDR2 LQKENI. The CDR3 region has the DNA TGTGCCAGCTCACCCCTACCGGGACAGGGGGGCACAGATACGCAGTATTTT. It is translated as CASSPLPGQGGTDTQYF.

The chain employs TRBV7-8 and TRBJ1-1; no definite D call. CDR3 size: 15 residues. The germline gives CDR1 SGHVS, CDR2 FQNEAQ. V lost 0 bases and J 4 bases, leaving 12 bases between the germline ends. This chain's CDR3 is CASSLALGGLTEAFF. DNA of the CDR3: TGTGCCAGCAGCTTAGCGCTGGGTGGACTCACTGAAGCTTTCTTT.

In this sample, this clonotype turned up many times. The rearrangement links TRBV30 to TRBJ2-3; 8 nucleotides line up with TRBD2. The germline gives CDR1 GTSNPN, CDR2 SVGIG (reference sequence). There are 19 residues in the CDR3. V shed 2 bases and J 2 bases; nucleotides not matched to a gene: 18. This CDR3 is CAWSPPRGYGRGDTDTQYF. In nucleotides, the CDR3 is TGTGCCTGGAGTCCCCCACGGGGCTACGGGCGGGGGGACACAGATACGCAGTATTTT. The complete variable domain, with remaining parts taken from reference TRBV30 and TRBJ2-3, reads SQTIHQWPATLVQPVGSPLSLECTVEGTSNPNLYWYRQAAGRGLQLLFYSVGIGQISSEVPQNLSASRPQDRQFILSSKKLLLSDSGFYLCAWSPPRGYGRGDTDTQYFGPGTRLTVL.

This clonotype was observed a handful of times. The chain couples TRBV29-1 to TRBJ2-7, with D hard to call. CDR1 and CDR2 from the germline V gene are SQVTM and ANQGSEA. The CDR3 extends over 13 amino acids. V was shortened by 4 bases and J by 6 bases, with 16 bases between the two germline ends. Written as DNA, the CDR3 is TGCAGCGTTGCTCGTGCGATCGGCTCCGAGCAGTACGTC. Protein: CSVARAIGSEQYV.

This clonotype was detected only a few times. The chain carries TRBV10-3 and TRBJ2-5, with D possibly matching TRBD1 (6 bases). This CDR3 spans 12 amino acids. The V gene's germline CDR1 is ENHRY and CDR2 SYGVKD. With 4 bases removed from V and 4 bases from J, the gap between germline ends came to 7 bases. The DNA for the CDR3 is TGTGCCATCAGTGTCAGGGGAGAGACCCAGTACTTC. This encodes CAISVRGETQYF.

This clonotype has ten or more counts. CDR3 region: CASCHTGTVEKLFF. The CDR3 bases are TGTGCCAGCTGTCACACCGGGACGGTGGAAAAACTGTTTTTT. The V and J genes are TRBV12-3 or TRBV12-4 and TRBJ1-4; a possible D gene is TRBD1 (5 bases). This CDR3 comprises 14 residues. With 8 bases removed from V and 8 bases from J, the gap between germline ends came to 18 bases.

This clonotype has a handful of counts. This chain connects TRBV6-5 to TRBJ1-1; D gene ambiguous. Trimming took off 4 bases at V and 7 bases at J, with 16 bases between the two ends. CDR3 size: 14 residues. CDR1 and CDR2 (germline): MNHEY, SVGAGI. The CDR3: CASSSRGSWHEAFF. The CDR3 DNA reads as TGTGCCAGCAGTTCCCGCGGGAGTTGGCATGAAGCTTTCTTT.

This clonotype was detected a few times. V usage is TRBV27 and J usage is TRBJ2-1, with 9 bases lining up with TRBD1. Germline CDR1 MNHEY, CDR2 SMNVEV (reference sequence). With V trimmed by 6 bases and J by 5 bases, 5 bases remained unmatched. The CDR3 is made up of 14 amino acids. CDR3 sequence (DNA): TGTGCCAGCAGGCGGACAGGGGTTCACAATGAGCAGTTCTTC. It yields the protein CASRRTGVHNEQFF.

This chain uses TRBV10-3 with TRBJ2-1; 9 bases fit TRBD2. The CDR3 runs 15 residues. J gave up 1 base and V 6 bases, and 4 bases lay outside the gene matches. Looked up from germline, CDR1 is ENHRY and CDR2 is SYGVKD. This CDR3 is CAISGTSRSYNEQFF. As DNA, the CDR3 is TGTGCCATCAGCGGGACTAGCAGGTCCTACAATGAGCAGTTCTTC.

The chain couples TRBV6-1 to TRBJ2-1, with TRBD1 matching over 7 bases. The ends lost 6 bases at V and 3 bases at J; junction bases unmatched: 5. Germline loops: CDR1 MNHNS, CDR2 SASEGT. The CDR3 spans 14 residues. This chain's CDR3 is CASRSWDSYNEQFF. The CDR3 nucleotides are TGTGCCAGCAGATCCTGGGACAGCTACAATGAGCAGTTCTTC.

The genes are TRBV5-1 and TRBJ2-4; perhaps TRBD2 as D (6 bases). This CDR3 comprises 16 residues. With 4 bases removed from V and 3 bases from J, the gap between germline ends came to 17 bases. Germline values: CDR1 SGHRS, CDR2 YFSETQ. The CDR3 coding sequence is TGCGCCAGCAGCCCCGTGGCCCGGGAGCTCAAAAACATTCAGTACTTC. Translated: CASSPVARELKNIQYF.

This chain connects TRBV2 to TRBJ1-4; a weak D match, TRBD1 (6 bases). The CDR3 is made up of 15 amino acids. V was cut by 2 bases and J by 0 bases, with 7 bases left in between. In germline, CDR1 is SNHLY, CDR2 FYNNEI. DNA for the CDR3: TGTGCCAGCAGTGAACCAGGGGCAACTAATGAAAAACTGTTTTTT. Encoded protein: CASSEPGATNEKLFF.

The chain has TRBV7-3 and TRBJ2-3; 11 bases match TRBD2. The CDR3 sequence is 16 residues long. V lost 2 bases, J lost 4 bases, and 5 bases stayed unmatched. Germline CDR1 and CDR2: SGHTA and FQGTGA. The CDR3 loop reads CASSLGSGGAADTQYF. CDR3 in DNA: TGTGCCAGCAGCTTAGGTAGCGGGGGGGCCGCAGATACGCAGTATTTT. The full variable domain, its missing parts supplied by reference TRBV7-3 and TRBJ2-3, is GAGVSQTPSNKVTEKGKYVELRCDPISGHTALYWYRQSLGQGPEFLIYFQGTGAADDSGLPNDRFFAVRPEGSVSTLKIQRTERGDSAVYLCASSLGSGGAADTQYFGPGTRLTVL.

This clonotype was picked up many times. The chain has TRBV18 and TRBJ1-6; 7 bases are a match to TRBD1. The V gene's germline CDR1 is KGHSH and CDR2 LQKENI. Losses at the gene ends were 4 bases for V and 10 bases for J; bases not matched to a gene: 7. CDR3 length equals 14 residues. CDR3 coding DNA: TGTGCCAGCTCACGCGACAGGGCCGGATCACCCCTCCACTTT. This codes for CASSRDRAGSPLHF. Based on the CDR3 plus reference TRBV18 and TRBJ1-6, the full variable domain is NAGVMQNPRHLVRRRGQEARLRCSPMKGHSHVYWYRQLPEEGLKFMVYLQKENIIDESGMPKERFSAEFPKEGPSILRIQQVVRGDSAAYFCASSRDRAGSPLHFGNGTRLTVT.

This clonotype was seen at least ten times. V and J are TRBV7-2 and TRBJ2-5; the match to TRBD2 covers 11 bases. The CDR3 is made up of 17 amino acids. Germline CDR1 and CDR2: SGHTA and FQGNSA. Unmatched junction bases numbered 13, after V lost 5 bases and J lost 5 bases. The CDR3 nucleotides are TGTGCCAGCAGCCCCAATAGCGGGGGGGCCGTCAGGGAGACCCAGTACTTC. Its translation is CASSPNSGGAVRETQYF.

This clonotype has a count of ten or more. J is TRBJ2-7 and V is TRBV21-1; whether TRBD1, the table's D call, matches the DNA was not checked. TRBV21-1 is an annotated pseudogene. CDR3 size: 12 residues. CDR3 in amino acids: CASNDSTYEQYV. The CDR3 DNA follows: TGTGCCAGCAACGACAGTACCTACGAGCAGTACGTC.

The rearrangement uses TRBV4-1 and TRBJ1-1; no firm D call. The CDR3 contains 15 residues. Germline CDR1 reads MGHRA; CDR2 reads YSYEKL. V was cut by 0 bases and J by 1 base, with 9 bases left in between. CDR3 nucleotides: TGCGCCAGCAGCCAAGATCGGAGTCAGAACACTGAAGCTTTCTTT. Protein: CASSQDRSQNTEAFF.

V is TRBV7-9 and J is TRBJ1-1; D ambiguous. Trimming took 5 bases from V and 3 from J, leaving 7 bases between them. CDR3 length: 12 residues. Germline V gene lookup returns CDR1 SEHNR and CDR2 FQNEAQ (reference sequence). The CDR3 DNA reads TGTGCCAGCAGCCCGTCGGACACTGAAGCTTTCTTT. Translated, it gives CASSPSDTEAFF.

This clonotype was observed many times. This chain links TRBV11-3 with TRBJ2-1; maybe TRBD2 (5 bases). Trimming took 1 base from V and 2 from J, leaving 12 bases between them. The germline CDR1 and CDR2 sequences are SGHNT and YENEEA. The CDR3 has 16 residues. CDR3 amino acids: CASSLAASLTYNEQFF. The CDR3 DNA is TGTGCCAGCAGCTTAGCGGCTAGCCTTACCTACAATGAGCAGTTCTTC.

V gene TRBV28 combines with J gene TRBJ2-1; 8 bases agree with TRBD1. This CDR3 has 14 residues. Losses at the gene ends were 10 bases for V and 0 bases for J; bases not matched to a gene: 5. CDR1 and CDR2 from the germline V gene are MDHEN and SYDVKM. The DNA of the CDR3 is TGTGCCATCAACAGGGGGAGCTCCTACAATGAGCAGTTCTTC. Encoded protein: CAINRGSSYNEQFF.

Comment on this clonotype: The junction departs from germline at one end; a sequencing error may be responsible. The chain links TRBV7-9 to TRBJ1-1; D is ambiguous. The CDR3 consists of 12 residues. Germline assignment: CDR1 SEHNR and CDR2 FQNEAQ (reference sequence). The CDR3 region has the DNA TGTGCCAGCAGCTTAGTGTACACTGAAGCTTACTTT. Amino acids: CASSLVYTEAYF. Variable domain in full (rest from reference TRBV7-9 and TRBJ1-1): DTGVSQNPRHKITKRGQNVTFRCDPISEHNRLYWYRQTLGQGPEFLTYFQNEAQLEKSRLLSDRFSAERPKGSFSTLEIQRTEQGDSAMYLCASSLVYTEAYFGQGTRLTVV.

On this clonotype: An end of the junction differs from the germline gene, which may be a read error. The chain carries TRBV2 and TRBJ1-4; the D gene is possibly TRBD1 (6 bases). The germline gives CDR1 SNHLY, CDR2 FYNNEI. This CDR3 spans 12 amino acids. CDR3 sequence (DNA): TGTGCCTGCAGACAGGTTAATGAAAAACTGTTTTTT. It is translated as CACRQVNEKLFF.

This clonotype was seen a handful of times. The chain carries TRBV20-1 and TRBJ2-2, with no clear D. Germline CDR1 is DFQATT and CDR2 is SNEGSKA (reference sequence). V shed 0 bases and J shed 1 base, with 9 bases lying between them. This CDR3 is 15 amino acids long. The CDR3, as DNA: TGCAGTGCTAGAGATCGTCGAGGGAACACCGGGGAGCTGTTTTTT. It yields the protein CSARDRRGNTGELFF.

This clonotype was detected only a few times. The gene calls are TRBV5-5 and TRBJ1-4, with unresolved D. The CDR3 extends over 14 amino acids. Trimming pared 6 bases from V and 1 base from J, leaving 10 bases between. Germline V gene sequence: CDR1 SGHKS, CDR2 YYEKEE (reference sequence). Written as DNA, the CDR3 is TGTGCCAGCAACCATCGGGGAACTAATGAAAAACTGTTTTTT. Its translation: CASNHRGTNEKLFF.

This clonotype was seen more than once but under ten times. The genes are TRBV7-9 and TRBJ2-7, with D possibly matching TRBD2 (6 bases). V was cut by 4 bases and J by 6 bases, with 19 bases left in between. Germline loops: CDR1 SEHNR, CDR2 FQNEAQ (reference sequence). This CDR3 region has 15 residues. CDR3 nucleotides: TGTGCCAGCAGCTACCTTCCCGCCTGGGGACTCGAGCAGTACGTC. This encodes CASSYLPAWGLEQYV.

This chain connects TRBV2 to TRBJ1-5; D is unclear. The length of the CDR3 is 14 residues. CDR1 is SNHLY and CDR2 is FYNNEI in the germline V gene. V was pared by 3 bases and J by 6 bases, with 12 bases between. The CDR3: CASSDGSPGQPQHF. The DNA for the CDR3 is TGTGCCAGCAGTGACGGAAGTCCGGGTCAGCCCCAGCATTTT.

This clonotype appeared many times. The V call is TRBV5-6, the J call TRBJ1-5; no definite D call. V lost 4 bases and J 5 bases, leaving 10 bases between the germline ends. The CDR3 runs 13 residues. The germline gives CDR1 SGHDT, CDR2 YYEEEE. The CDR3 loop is CASSPRRDQPQHF. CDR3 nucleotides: TGTGCCAGCAGCCCGAGGAGGGATCAGCCCCAGCATTTT.